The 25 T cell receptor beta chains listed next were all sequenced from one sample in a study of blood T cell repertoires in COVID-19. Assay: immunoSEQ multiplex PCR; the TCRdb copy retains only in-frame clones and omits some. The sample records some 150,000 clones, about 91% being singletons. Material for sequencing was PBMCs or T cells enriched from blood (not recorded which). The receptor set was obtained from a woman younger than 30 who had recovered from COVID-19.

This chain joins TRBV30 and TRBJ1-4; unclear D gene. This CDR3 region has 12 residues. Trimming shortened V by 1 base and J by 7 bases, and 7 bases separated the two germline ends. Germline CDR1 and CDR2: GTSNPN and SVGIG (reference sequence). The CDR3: CAWSDLPEKLFF. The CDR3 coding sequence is TGTGCCTGGAGTGATCTTCCTGAAAAACTGTTTTTT.

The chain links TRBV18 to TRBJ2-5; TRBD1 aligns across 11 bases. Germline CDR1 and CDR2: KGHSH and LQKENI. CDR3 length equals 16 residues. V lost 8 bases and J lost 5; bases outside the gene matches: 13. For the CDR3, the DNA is TGTGCCAGCCGACGTGACGGACAGGGGGCAGGGGAGACCCAGTACTTC. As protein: CASRRDGQGAGETQYF. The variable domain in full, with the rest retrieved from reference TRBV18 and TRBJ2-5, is NAGVMQNPRHLVRRRGQEARLRCSPMKGHSHVYWYRQLPEEGLKFMVYLQKENIIDESGMPKERFSAEFPKEGPSILRIQQVVRGDSAAYFCASRRDGQGAGETQYFGPGTRLLVL.

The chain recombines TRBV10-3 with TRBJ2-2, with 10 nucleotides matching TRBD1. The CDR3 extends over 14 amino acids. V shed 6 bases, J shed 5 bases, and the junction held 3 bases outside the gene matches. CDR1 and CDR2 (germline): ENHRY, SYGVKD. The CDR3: CAISPGQGTGELFF. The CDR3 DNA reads TGTGCCATCAGCCCGGGACAGGGGACCGGGGAGCTGTTTTTT.

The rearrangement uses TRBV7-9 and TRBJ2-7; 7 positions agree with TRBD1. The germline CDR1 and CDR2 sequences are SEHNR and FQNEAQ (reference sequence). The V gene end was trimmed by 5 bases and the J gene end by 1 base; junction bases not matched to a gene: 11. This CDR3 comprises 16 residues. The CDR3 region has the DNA TGTGCCAGCAGCCCCTATTACGGGACAGAGTCCTACGAGCAGTACTTC. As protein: CASSPYYGTESYEQYF.

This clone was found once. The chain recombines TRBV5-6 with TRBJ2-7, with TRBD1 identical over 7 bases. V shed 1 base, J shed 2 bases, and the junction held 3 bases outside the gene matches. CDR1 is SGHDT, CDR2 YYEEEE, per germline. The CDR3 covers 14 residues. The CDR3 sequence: CASSLPGTAYEQYF. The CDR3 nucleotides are TGTGCCAGCAGCTTGCCCGGGACAGCCTACGAGCAGTACTTC. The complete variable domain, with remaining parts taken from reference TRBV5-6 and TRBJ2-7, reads DAGVTQSPTHLIKTRGQQVTLRCSPKSGHDTVSWYQQALGQGPQFIFQYYEEEERQRGNFPDRFSGHQFPNYSSELNVNALLLGDSALYLCASSLPGTAYEQYFGPGTRLTVT.

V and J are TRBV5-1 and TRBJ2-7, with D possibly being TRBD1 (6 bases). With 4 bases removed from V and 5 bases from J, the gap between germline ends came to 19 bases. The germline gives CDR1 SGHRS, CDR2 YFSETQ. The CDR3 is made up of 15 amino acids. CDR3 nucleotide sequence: TGCGCCAGCAGCCCAGTCCCAGGGGCCTCTAACGAGCAGTACTTC. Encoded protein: CASSPVPGASNEQYF.

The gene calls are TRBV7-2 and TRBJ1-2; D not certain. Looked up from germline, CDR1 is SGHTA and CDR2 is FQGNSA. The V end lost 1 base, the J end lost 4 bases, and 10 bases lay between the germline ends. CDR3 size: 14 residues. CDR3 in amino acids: CASSLGWRTYGYTF. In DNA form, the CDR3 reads TGTGCCAGCAGCTTAGGATGGAGGACCTATGGCTACACCTTC.

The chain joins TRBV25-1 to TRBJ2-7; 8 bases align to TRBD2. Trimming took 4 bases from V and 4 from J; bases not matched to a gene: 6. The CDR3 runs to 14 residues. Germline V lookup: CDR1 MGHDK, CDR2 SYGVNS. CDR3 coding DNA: TGTGCCAGCAGTGGGTCGGGAGGGCAATACGAGCAGTACTTC. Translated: CASSGSGGQYEQYF.

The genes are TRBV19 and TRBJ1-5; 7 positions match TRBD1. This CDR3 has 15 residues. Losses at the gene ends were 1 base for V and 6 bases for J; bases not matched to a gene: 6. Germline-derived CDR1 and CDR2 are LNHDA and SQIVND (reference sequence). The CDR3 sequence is CASSIVQGTAQPQHF. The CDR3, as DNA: TGTGCCAGTAGTATAGTCCAGGGGACAGCTCAGCCCCAGCATTTT.

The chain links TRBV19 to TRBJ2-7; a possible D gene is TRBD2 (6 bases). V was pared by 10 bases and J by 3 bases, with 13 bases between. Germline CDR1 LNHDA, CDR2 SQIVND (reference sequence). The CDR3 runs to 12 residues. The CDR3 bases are TGTGCCACTCGGGACTCCAACTACGAGCAGTACTTC. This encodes CATRDSNYEQYF.

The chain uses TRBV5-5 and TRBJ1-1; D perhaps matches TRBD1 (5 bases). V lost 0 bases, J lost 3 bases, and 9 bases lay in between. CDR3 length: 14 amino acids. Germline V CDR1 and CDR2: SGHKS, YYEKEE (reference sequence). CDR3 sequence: CASSLGGGDTEAFF. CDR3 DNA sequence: TGTGCCAGCAGCTTGGGGGGAGGGGACACTGAAGCTTTCTTT.

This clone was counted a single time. This CDR3 reads CASSLLLGEGYEQYF. For the CDR3, the DNA is TGCGCCAGCAGCTTGTTGCTAGGGGAGGGCTACGAGCAGTACTTC. The rearrangement links TRBV5-1 to TRBJ2-7; 7 bases are shared with TRBD2. With 1 base clipped from V and 3 bases from J, the junction kept 7 bases outside the gene matches. CDR1 and CDR2 (germline): SGHRS, YFSETQ. The CDR3 sequence is 15 residues long.

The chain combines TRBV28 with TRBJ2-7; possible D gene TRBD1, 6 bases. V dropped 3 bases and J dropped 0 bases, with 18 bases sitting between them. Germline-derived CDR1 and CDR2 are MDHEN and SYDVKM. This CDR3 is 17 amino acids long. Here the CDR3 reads CASSFRAGAISSYEQYF. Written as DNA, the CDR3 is TGTGCCAGCAGTTTTAGGGCAGGGGCGATAAGCTCCTACGAGCAGTACTTC.

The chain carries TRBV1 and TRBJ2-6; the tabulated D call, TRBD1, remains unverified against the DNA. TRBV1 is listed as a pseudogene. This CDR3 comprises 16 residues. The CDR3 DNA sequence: TGCACCAGCAGCCGTTCCCAAATCTCTGGGGCCAACGTCCTGACTTTC. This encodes CTSSRSQISGANVLTF.

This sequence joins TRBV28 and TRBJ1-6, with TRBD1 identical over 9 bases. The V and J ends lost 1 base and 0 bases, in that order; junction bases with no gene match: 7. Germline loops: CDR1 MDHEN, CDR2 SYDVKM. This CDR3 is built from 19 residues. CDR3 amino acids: CASSLYSQGAVSYNSPLHF. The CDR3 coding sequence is TGTGCCAGCAGTTTATATTCACAGGGGGCCGTCTCCTATAATTCACCCCTCCACTTT.

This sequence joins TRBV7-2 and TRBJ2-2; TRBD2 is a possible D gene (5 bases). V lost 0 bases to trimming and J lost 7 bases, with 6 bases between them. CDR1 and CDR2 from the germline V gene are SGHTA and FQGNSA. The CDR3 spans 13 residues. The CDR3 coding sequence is TGTGCCAGCAGCTTAGCGGGGAGCGGGGAGCTGTTTTTT. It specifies CASSLAGSGELFF.

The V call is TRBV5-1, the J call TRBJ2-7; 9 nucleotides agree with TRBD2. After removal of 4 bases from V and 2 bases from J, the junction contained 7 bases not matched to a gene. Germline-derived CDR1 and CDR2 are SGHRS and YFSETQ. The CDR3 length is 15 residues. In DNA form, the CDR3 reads TGCGCCAGCAGCCCCGGACTAGCGTCAACCTACGAGCAGTACTTC. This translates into CASSPGLASTYEQYF.

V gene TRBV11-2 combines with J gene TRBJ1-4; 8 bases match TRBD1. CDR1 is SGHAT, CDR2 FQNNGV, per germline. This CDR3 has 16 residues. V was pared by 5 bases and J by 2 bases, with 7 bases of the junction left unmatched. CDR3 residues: CASSQSRTGTNEKLFF. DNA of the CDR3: TGTGCCAGCAGCCAATCTCGGACAGGGACTAATGAAAAACTGTTTTTT.

The CDR3 protein is CASSYPVAGFDTGELFF. The CDR3 DNA reads TGTGCCAGCAGTTACCCTGTAGCGGGATTCGACACCGGGGAGCTGTTTTTT. This chain joins TRBV6-2 or TRBV6-3 and TRBJ2-2, with 8 bases matching TRBD2. The CDR3 loop spans 17 amino acids. V was clipped by 2 bases and J by 3 bases; unmatched bases: 8. Germline assignment: CDR1 MNHEY and CDR2 SVGEGT.

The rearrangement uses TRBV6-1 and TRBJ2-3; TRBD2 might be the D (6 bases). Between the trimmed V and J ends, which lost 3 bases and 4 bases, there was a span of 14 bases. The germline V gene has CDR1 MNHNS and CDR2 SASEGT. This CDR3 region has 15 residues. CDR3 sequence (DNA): TGTGCCAGCAGTGATAGACTAGGTTTCGCAGATACGCAGTATTTT. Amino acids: CASSDRLGFADTQYF.

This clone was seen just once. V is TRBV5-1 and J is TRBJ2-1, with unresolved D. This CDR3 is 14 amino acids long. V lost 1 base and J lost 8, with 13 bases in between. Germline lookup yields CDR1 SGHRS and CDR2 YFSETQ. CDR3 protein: CASSLSPTVDEQFF. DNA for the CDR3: TGCGCCAGCAGCTTGTCCCCCACTGTTGATGAGCAGTTCTTC.

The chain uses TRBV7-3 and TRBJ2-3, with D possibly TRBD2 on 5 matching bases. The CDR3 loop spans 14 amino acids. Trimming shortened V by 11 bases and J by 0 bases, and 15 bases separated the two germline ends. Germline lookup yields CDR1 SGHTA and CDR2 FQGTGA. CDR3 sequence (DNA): TGTGCCTCCGCGGTCGGCGGGAGCACAGATACGCAGTATTTT. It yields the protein CASAVGGSTDTQYF.

CDR3 protein: CASTLASGRIVDTQYF. The CDR3, as DNA: TGTGCCAGCACCTTGGCTAGCGGGAGGATCGTAGATACGCAGTATTTT. The chain couples TRBV2 to TRBJ2-3, with 11 positions matching TRBD2. The CDR3 has 16 amino acids. The ends lost 7 bases at V and 5 bases at J; junction bases unmatched: 11. The germline gives CDR1 SNHLY, CDR2 FYNNEI.

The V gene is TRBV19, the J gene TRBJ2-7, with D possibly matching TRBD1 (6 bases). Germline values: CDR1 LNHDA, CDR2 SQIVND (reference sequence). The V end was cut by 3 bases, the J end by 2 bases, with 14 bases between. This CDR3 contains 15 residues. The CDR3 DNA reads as TGTGCCAGTAGTATCGCCGTGACAGGAGCCTACGAGCAGTACTTC. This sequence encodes CASSIAVTGAYEQYF. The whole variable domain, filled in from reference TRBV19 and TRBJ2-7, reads DGGITQSPKYLFRKEGQNVTLSCEQNLNHDAMYWYRQDPGQGLRLIYYSQIVNDFQKGDIAEGYSVSREKKESFPLTVTSAQKNPTAFYLCASSIAVTGAYEQYFGPGTRLTVT.

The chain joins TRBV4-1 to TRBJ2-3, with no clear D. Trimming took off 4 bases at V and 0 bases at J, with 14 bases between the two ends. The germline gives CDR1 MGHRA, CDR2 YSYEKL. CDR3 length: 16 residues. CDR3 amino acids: CASSLRSEVSTDTQYF. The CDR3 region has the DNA TGCGCCAGCAGCCTGCGGTCCGAGGTGAGCACAGATACGCAGTATTTT.